These 22 T cell receptor beta chains originate from one sample sequenced in a study of response to subunit inactivated influenza vaccine. TCRdb reprocessed the RT-PCR reads with MiXCR, giving one entry per CDR3 protein. The sample contains under 200,000 distinct CDR3 sequences, about a tenth of which appear only once. Sample: non-naive T cells sorted from PBMCs, taken more than 35 days after vaccination. Receptors were obtained from a man aged 50-60 years who received an inactivated influenza vaccine.

J is TRBJ2-7 and V is TRBV20-1, with 14 bases matching TRBD2. The CDR3 is 14 residues long. With V trimmed by 7 bases and J by 6 bases, 8 bases remained unmatched. Germline assignment: CDR1 DFQATT and CDR2 SNEGSKA (reference sequence). The CDR3 DNA is TGCAGTGGGACCGGGACTAGCGGGGGTGGCGAGCAGTACTTC. The encoded protein is CSGTGTSGGGEQYF.

This clonotype came up a few times. V and J are TRBV6-5 and TRBJ2-7; TRBD1 or TRBD2 may be the D gene (5 bases each). CDR1 is MNHEY, CDR2 SVGAGI, per germline. There are 15 residues in the CDR3. V was trimmed by 0 bases and J by 0 bases, leaving 9 bases between them. The CDR3 bases are TGTGCCAGCAGTTACTCGTGGGGGAACTCCTACGAGCAGTACTTC. It yields the protein CASSYSWGNSYEQYF.

There are many counts of this clonotype. This rearrangement joins TRBV20-1 to TRBJ2-7, with 10 bases aligning to TRBD2. The CDR3 runs 17 residues. V dropped 4 bases and J dropped 4; count of bases not matched to a gene: 16. CDR1 and CDR2 (germline): DFQATT, SNEGSKA (reference sequence). The CDR3 nucleotides read TGCAGTGCTATTCCAAGGTCCCCTAGCGGGAGTCAATACGAGCAGTACTTC. Translating gives CSAIPRSPSGSQYEQYF.

The rearrangement uses TRBV19 and TRBJ2-5, with a tentative D call TRBD2 (6 bases). The CDR3 consists of 13 residues. With 4 bases removed from V and 1 base from J, the gap between germline ends came to 7 bases. Germline lookup yields CDR1 LNHDA and CDR2 SQIVND (reference sequence). DNA for the CDR3: TGTGCCAGTAGTACCGGGGGCCAAGAGACCCAGTACTTC. Residues: CASSTGGQETQYF.

This clonotype was observed a few times. The rearrangement joins TRBV5-1 to TRBJ1-1; TRBD1 is a possible D gene (5 bases). Germline V gives CDR1 SGHRS, CDR2 YFSETQ. This CDR3 spans 15 amino acids. V was trimmed by 0 bases and J by 2 bases, leaving 11 bases between them. CDR3 in amino acids: CASSLGSGRNTEAFF. CDR3 sequence (DNA): TGCGCCAGCAGCTTGGGGTCAGGGCGTAACACTGAAGCTTTCTTT.

This sequence joins TRBV12-3 or TRBV12-4 and TRBJ2-5; TRBD2 matches 8 bases. V gave up 6 bases and J gave up 7 bases; unmatched junction bases: 10. There are 14 residues in the CDR3. The CDR3 protein is CASSPSGRGGTQYF. The CDR3 region has the DNA TGTGCCAGCAGCCCTAGCGGGCGGGGAGGGACCCAGTACTTC.

The J gene is TRBJ2-7, the V gene TRBV4-3; TRBD1 matches 7 bases. V shed 0 bases, J shed 0 bases, and the junction held 11 bases outside the gene matches. This CDR3 is 18 amino acids long. Germline CDR1 reads LGHNA; CDR2 reads YSLEER. As DNA, the CDR3 is TGCGCCAGCAGCCAAGAAATTCCGGGACAGCGACGCTCCTACGAGCAGTACTTC. Translation: CASSQEIPGQRRSYEQYF.

J is TRBJ2-3 and V is TRBV5-4; D is perhaps TRBD2 (5 bases). CDR3 length: 13 amino acids. The V gene's germline CDR1 is SGHNT and CDR2 YYREEE (reference sequence). Trimming shortened V by 5 bases and J by 4 bases, and 11 bases separated the two germline ends. Written as DNA, the CDR3 is TGTGCCAGCAGACCAGCCGGGGCAGATACGCAGTATTTT. The encoded protein is CASRPAGADTQYF. The full variable domain, with the rest looked up from reference TRBV5-4 and TRBJ2-3, is ETGVTQSPTHLIKTRGQQVTLRCSSQSGHNTVSWYQQALGQGPQFIFQYYREEENGRGNFPPRFSGLQFPNYSSELNVNALELDDSALYLCASRPAGADTQYFGPGTRLTVL.

This clonotype was recorded a few times. V gene TRBV4-3 combines with J gene TRBJ2-7; the match to TRBD1 covers 7 bases. This CDR3 contains 16 residues. Germline assignment: CDR1 LGHNA and CDR2 YSLEER. J was trimmed by 5 bases and V by 0 bases; bases with no gene match: 10. Written as DNA, the CDR3 is TGCGCCAGCAGCCAAGATTTTCACAGGGGCATGGACGAGCAGTACTTC. Amino acids: CASSQDFHRGMDEQYF.

For this clonotype: This may come from a read error, since a much larger clone is one base off. The gene calls are TRBV7-9 and TRBJ1-4, with 10 nucleotides matching TRBD1. The germline gives CDR1 SEHNR, CDR2 FQNEAQ (reference sequence). Unmatched junction bases numbered 6, after V lost 3 bases and J lost 8 bases. This CDR3 has 15 amino acids. The CDR3 reads CASSLPGQGREKLFF. The CDR3 DNA is TGTGCCAGCAGCTTGCCGGGACAGGGGAGGGAAAAACTGTTTTTT.

J is TRBJ2-3 and V is TRBV12-3 or TRBV12-4; no reliable D call. The CDR3 totals 12 residues. The ends were cut back, 5 bases at V and 5 bases at J, with 8 bases in the middle. Written as DNA, the CDR3 is TGTGCCAGCAGTCCCGAGGTAGATACGCAGTATTTT. This codes for CASSPEVDTQYF.

The sample holds many counts of this clonotype. The chain couples TRBV12-3 or TRBV12-4 to TRBJ2-2; unclear D gene. Trimming removed 3 bases at V and 0 bases at J, with 11 bases between. This CDR3 region has 16 residues. The CDR3 protein is CASSFGLTANTGELFF. The CDR3 DNA reads as TGTGCCAGCAGTTTCGGCCTAACAGCGAACACCGGGGAGCTGTTTTTT.

This clonotype showed up just a few times. The rearrangement uses TRBV20-1 and TRBJ1-3, with D uncertain. V lost 1 base to trimming and J lost 0 bases, with 4 bases between them. The CDR3 extends over 13 amino acids. Germline V gene data show CDR1 as DFQATT and CDR2 as SNEGSKA (reference sequence). DNA of the CDR3: TGCAGTGCTAGAGTGAACTCTGGAAACACCATATATTTT. Translated: CSARVNSGNTIYF.

This clonotype appeared many times. The V call is TRBV7-2, the J call TRBJ1-3; 7 bases match TRBD1. Germline CDR1 reads SGHTA; CDR2 reads FQGNSA. The V and J ends lost 10 bases and 5 bases, in that order; junction bases with no gene match: 11. This CDR3 contains 14 residues. This chain's CDR3 is CATKRDSARNTIYF. DNA for the CDR3: TGTGCCACTAAACGGGACAGCGCTCGAAACACCATATATTTT.

This clonotype occurred many times. The chain has TRBV5-5 and TRBJ1-5, with a possible D match to TRBD1 (6 bases). The CDR3 has 15 amino acids. Per germline, CDR1 SGHKS and CDR2 YYEKEE (reference sequence). V lost 0 bases and J lost 4, with 11 bases in between. Written as DNA, the CDR3 is TGTGCCAGCAGCTTGGATGGACAGCCGAATCAGCCCCAGCATTTT. It specifies CASSLDGQPNQPQHF.

This clonotype was detected ten times or more. The DNA of the CDR3 is TGTGCCATCAGCCTAGCGGGAGTCGAGCAGTTCTTC. Translating it yields CAISLAGVEQFF. V is TRBV10-3 and J is TRBJ2-1; 10 nucleotides match TRBD2. This CDR3 contains 12 residues. The V segment lost 6 bases and the J segment 10 bases; nucleotides outside the gene matches: 3. Per the germline V gene, CDR1 is ENHRY and CDR2 is SYGVKD.

The table lists this clonotype with many counts. The chain is built from TRBV6-1 and TRBJ2-2; 9 nucleotides align to TRBD2. Germline lookup yields CDR1 MNHNS and CDR2 SASEGT. The CDR3 loop spans 14 amino acids. V was clipped by 3 bases and J by 8 bases; unmatched bases: 4. The CDR3 is CASSEREGPGELFF. DNA for the CDR3: TGTGCCAGCAGTGAGCGGGAGGGCCCAGGGGAGCTGTTTTTT.

This clonotype was seen ten or more times. This chain links TRBV4-1 with TRBJ2-4; no clear D. Between the trimmed V and J ends, which lost 5 bases and 6 bases, there was a span of 11 bases. Per germline, CDR1 MGHRA and CDR2 YSYEKL. The CDR3 sequence is 13 residues long. The CDR3 region has the DNA TGCGCCAGCAGCAAACCGAGCCTAAACATTCAGTACTTC. It encodes CASSKPSLNIQYF.

In this sample, this clonotype turned up a few times. The chain links TRBV12-3 or TRBV12-4 to TRBJ1-2; 7 bases align to TRBD1. The CDR3 covers 14 residues. The ends lost 2 bases at V and 8 bases at J; junction bases unmatched: 8. For the CDR3, the DNA is TGTGCCAGCAGTTTACAAGGGGGCGCTCAGGGCTACACCTTC. Translating gives CASSLQGGAQGYTF.

This clonotype turned up a few times. The rearrangement links TRBV5-1 to TRBJ2-1, with D unclear. The ends were cut back, 0 bases at V and 3 bases at J, with 16 bases in the middle. This CDR3 contains 17 residues. From germline, CDR1 is SGHRS and CDR2 YFSETQ. This CDR3 is CASSLAVRANVYNEQFF. CDR3 DNA sequence: TGCGCCAGCAGCTTGGCCGTACGGGCGAATGTCTACAATGAGCAGTTCTTC.

The sample holds a few counts of this clonotype. This chain connects TRBV14 to TRBJ1-6, with unresolved D. The V gene lost 4 bases and the J gene lost 14 bases, with 18 bases spanning the gap. Germline V gene sequence: CDR1 SGHDN, CDR2 FVKESK. The CDR3 consists of 14 residues. CDR3 region: CASSPRFGSSALHF. The CDR3 DNA sequence: TGTGCCAGCAGCCCTCGATTTGGTTCCTCGGCCCTCCACTTT.

V usage is TRBV5-1 and J usage is TRBJ2-3; D is undetermined. V was cut by 6 bases and J by 0 bases, with 14 bases left in between. The CDR3 contains 15 residues. CDR1 and CDR2 from the germline V gene are SGHRS and YFSETQ. The CDR3 reads CASTIGPTSTDTQYF. The CDR3 DNA reads as TGCGCCAGCACCATAGGGCCTACTAGCACAGATACGCAGTATTTT.